This T cell receptor beta chain came from a study of T cells in tuberculosis. Looking at the study overall: T cells were selected with CD1B tetramers loaded with glucose monomycolate. Study findings and constraints: Classification accuracy was over 85% (AUROC 0.90) with the GMM-specific repertoire. Samples were chosen by availability of cryopreserved specimens.

V was trimmed by 5 bases and J by 4 bases, leaving 23 bases between them. This CDR3 spans 17 amino acids. Germline V gene sequence: CDR1 LNHDA, CDR2 SQIVND (reference sequence). The table came from immunoSEQ multiplex PCR; TCRdb's copy has only in-frame clones and leaves some out. Here the sample spans some 40,000 clones, roughly 96% being singletons. A remark on this clone: Its antigen is still unknown.

Unsorted cryopreserved PBMC were sequenced, averaging approximately 100,000 T cells per clinical donor. The chain couples TRBV19 to TRBJ1-2, with unresolved D. The sequence was collected from a donor aged 10-29 years with latent tuberculosis or without tuberculosis infection. Material for sequencing was PBMCs. The DNA of the CDR3 is TGTGCCAGTAGTCCAACCCCGGTGCCTACCTTCTCCTATGGCTACACCTTC. Its translation is CASSPTPVPTFSYGYTF.